Sequencing of this TCR beta chain was carried out in a study of blood T cells in healthy people across ages. For this clonotype: With a much larger clone just one base away, this may be a read error.

This CDR3 region has 12 residues. Germline CDR1 LGHDT, CDR2 YNNKEL (reference sequence). The second PCR ran about 6 to 12 cycles with a sample-barcoded 5' primer and J-beta primers. TCRdb independently ran MiXCR on the 5' RACE reads; one entry per CDR3 protein. The profile shows 590,000 or so distinct CDR3 sequences, 25% to 35% of them singletons. The chain has TRBV3-1 and TRBJ2-1; the D is unclear. Source material: blood. The receptor's source is a woman of 80 years or more in good health. The CDR3 sequence: CASSQDVNGQFF. The CDR3 nucleotides read TGTGCCAGCAGCCAAGATGTAAATGGGCAGTTCTTC.